Shown below are 29 T cell receptor beta chains from a single sample sequenced in a study of T-cell reconstitution after alpha-beta-depleted transplantation in children. Unique molecular identifiers were used in preparing the TCRbeta library. TCRdb fed the PCR reads into MiXCR, producing one record per CDR3 protein. The repertoire includes hundreds of thousands of distinct CDR3 sequences, nearly 8% of them detected once, and over 7.5% sits in the top ten. Study-level points and caveats: T-cell counts and diversity at one year following transplant were attributed mainly to newly produced T cells.

Their antigens remain unidentified. The input for sequencing was peripheral blood, taken 360 days after TCRalphabeta/CD19-depleted stem cell transplant. These TCRs come from a female patient aged 2-15 years who had a stem cell transplant for Fanconi anemia, so the T cells may come from the graft donor.

This clonotype was observed many times. The J gene is TRBJ2-3, the V gene TRBV7-8, with D possibly TRBD1 on 6 matching bases. This CDR3 has 15 amino acids. Trimming left V 8 bases short and J 0 bases short, with 15 bases between. CDR1 is SGHVS and CDR2 is FQNEAQ in the germline V gene. In DNA, the CDR3 is TGTGCCAGCCAGAAGAGGACAGACAGCACAGATACGCAGTATTTT. Protein product: CASQKRTDSTDTQYF.

The sample holds many counts of this clonotype. The rearrangement joins TRBV11-2 to TRBJ1-2; 9 nucleotides agree with TRBD1. Germline V CDR1 and CDR2: SGHAT, FQNNGV. The CDR3 loop spans 15 amino acids. Unmatched junction bases numbered 10, after V lost 5 bases and J lost 6 bases. The CDR3 sequence is CASSPPGTGRNGYTF. CDR3 coding DNA: TGTGCCAGCAGCCCCCCGGGGACAGGGCGAAATGGCTACACCTTC.

This clonotype was seen ten or more times. J is TRBJ1-1 and V is TRBV15; D remains ambiguous. CDR1 and CDR2 (germline): LNHNV, YYDKDF (reference sequence). The CDR3 sequence is 13 residues long. V was shortened by 6 bases and J by 0 bases, with 8 bases between the two germline ends. CDR3 sequence (DNA): TGTGCCACCAGGTTTGCGATGAACACTGAAGCTTTCTTT. It codes for CATRFAMNTEAFF.

This clonotype was counted ten times or more. J is TRBJ1-1 and V is TRBV4-2; D remains unclear. The CDR3 covers 14 residues. The germline CDR1 and CDR2 sequences are LGHNA and YNFKEQ. The germline V and J ends were trimmed by 2 bases and 2 bases, with 9 bases remaining between them. CDR3 loop: CASSQSTANTEAFF. For the CDR3, the DNA is TGTGCCAGCAGCCAATCTACAGCTAACACTGAAGCTTTCTTT.

This clonotype was seen repeatedly, ten times or more. The CDR3 loop is CASSRLAGGSDSSYNEQFF. The DNA for the CDR3 is TGTGCCAGCAGTCGACTAGCGGGAGGGTCCGACTCCTCCTACAATGAGCAGTTCTTC. The V and J genes are TRBV14 and TRBJ2-1; 14 bases are a match to TRBD2. V was clipped by 6 bases and J by 0 bases; unmatched bases: 10. CDR1 SGHDN and CDR2 FVKESK come from the germline V gene. The CDR3 runs to 19 residues. Variable domain in full (rest from reference TRBV14 and TRBJ2-1): EAGVTQFPSHSVIEKGQTVTLRCDPISGHDNLYWYRRVMGKEIKFLLHFVKESKQDESGMPNNRFLAERTGGTYSTLKVQPAELEDSGVYFCASSRLAGGSDSSYNEQFFGPGTRLTVL.

This clonotype was detected a few times. The chain links TRBV11-2 to TRBJ2-3; D gene uncertain. Looked up from germline, CDR1 is SGHAT and CDR2 is FQNNGV. Trimming cost V 2 bases and J 5 bases, with 8 bases left between them. This CDR3 spans 13 amino acids. This CDR3 reads CASSLSPVDTQYF. The CDR3 DNA follows: TGTGCCAGCAGCTTATCGCCCGTAGATACGCAGTATTTT.

This clonotype was counted at least ten times. The V and J genes are TRBV29-1 and TRBJ2-5, with 7 bases that match TRBD2. Germline V gives CDR1 SQVTM, CDR2 ANQGSEA. V lost 3 bases, J lost 6 bases, and 4 bases stayed unmatched. The CDR3 is made up of 12 amino acids. The DNA for the CDR3 is TGCAGCGTTGATTGGACTAGTCAGACCCAGTACTTC. This encodes CSVDWTSQTQYF.

This clonotype was picked up many times. The chain links TRBV9 to TRBJ2-1; D may be TRBD2 (7 bases). From germline, CDR1 is SGDLS and CDR2 YYNGEE. The CDR3 is 16 residues long. V was pared by 3 bases and J by 2 bases, with 15 bases between. CDR3 nucleotide sequence: TGTGCCAGCAGCGGAGGGGGGGGGAGCCCCTACAATGAGCAGTTCTTC. Protein: CASSGGGGSPYNEQFF.

This clonotype has at least ten counts. Here the CDR3 DNA reads TGCGCCAGCAGCTTTCCCACACCGGACAGGGTATCTGAAGCTTTCTTT. Translating it yields CASSFPTPDRVSEAFF. The chain recombines TRBV5-1 with TRBJ1-1; 8 bases fit TRBD1. The germline CDR1 and CDR2 sequences are SGHRS and YFSETQ. The CDR3 is made up of 16 amino acids. With V trimmed by 2 bases and J by 6 bases, 12 bases remained unmatched. The full variable domain, its missing parts supplied by reference TRBV5-1 and TRBJ1-1, is KAGVTQTPRYLIKTRGQQVTLSCSPISGHRSVSWYQQTPGQGLQFLFEYFSETQRNKGNFPGRFSGRQFSNSRSEMNVSTLELGDSALYLCASSFPTPDRVSEAFFGQGTRLTVV.

The sample holds a few counts of this clonotype. The J gene is TRBJ2-7, the V gene TRBV30; D gene ambiguous. V shed 3 bases and J shed 1 base, with 16 bases lying between them. CDR1 and CDR2 from the germline V gene are GTSNPN and SVGIG (reference sequence). The CDR3 has 15 residues. Written as DNA, the CDR3 is TGTGCCTGGAGAGTTTCGGTGCCAGTATCCTACGAGCAGTACTTC. Translated: CAWRVSVPVSYEQYF.

The chain couples TRBV28 to TRBJ2-4, with D perhaps TRBD1 (5 bases). V was pared by 1 base and J by 10 bases, with 11 bases between. Germline assignment: CDR1 MDHEN and CDR2 SYDVKM. The CDR3 extends over 13 amino acids. The CDR3 nucleotides read TGTGCCAGCAGTTTATTCCCTACAGGTATTCAGTACTTC. Protein product: CASSLFPTGIQYF.

This clonotype has at least ten counts. The rearrangement joins TRBV27 to TRBJ2-7; D gene unclear. CDR3 size: 8 residues. Germline V lookup: CDR1 MNHEY, CDR2 SMNVEV (reference sequence). The V end was cut by 11 bases, the J end by 3 bases, with 2 bases between. The CDR3 DNA reads as TGTGCCCACTACGAGCAGTACTTC. As protein: CAHYEQYF.

Ten or more counts support this clonotype. This chain links TRBV7-9 with TRBJ2-1, with TRBD2 matching 9 bases. The CDR3 extends over 14 amino acids. The germline gives CDR1 SEHNR, CDR2 FQNEAQ (reference sequence). The junction had 5 bases not matched to a gene; V was cut back by 1 base and J by 10 bases. CDR3 bases: TGTGCCAGCAGCTTAGAAGCGGGGGGTAGGGAGCAGTTCTTC. This translates into CASSLEAGGREQFF.

CDR3 coding DNA: TGTGCCAGCAGCTTAAAGGTTGCAGGGGGCACTGAAGCTTTCTTT. Translating it yields CASSLKVAGGTEAFF. The V call is TRBV7-3, the J call TRBJ1-1; TRBD1 agrees at 7 bases. CDR1 is SGHTA, CDR2 FQGTGA, per germline. CDR3 length: 15 amino acids. The V gene end was trimmed by 1 base and the J gene end by 4 bases; junction bases not matched to a gene: 6. Drawing the rest from reference TRBV7-3 and TRBJ1-1, the complete variable domain is GAGVSQTPSNKVTEKGKYVELRCDPISGHTALYWYRQSLGQGPEFLIYFQGTGAADDSGLPNDRFFAVRPEGSVSTLKIQRTERGDSAVYLCASSLKVAGGTEAFFGQGTRLTVV.

This clonotype was counted ten times or more. The CDR3 DNA reads as TGTGCCAGCAGCTTAGGGGGTGCGGGACAGGGTGGAGGCTACACCTTC. Amino acid sequence: CASSLGGAGQGGGYTF. The V gene is TRBV7-2, the J gene TRBJ1-2; 9 nucleotides line up with TRBD1. Germline assignment: CDR1 SGHTA and CDR2 FQGNSA. The ends lost 1 base at V and 8 bases at J; junction bases unmatched: 11. The CDR3 sequence is 16 residues long.

This clonotype was seen repeatedly, ten times or more. The chain has TRBV5-1 and TRBJ2-5; 7 bases match TRBD1. This CDR3 is 13 amino acids long. Germline-derived CDR1 and CDR2 are SGHRS and YFSETQ. V dropped 3 bases and J dropped 2; count of bases not matched to a gene: 1. CDR3 nucleotide sequence: TGCGCCAGCAGCTCGACAGGGCAAGAGACCCAGTACTTC. It translates to CASSSTGQETQYF.

The chain combines TRBV5-1 with TRBJ1-1, with D perhaps matching TRBD1 (6 bases). CDR1 is SGHRS and CDR2 is YFSETQ in the germline V gene. This CDR3 comprises 15 residues. The V end was cut by 2 bases, the J end by 1 base, with 12 bases between. CDR3 residues: CASSFGQLRNTEAFF. The CDR3 DNA reads as TGCGCCAGCAGCTTTGGACAGCTAAGGAACACTGAAGCTTTCTTT.

Comments on this clonotype: This may be a read error: a much more frequent sequence differs by one nucleotide. The rearrangement links TRBV29-1 to TRBJ1-2, with D maybe TRBD1 (5 bases). The CDR3 totals 11 residues. The V end was cut by 4 bases, the J end by 6 bases, with 9 bases between. CDR1 and CDR2 (germline): SQVTM, ANQGSEA. The CDR3 DNA follows: TGCAGCGTTGGGATAGGGGATGGCTACACCTTC. It translates to CSVGIGDGYTF.

The chain combines TRBV7-8 with TRBJ2-1, with 14 bases fitting TRBD2. The CDR3 is made up of 16 amino acids. V dropped 4 bases and J dropped 11; count of bases not matched to a gene: 10. The germline gives CDR1 SGHVS, CDR2 FQNEAQ. Written as DNA, the CDR3 is TGTGCCAGCAGCTCTCTGCCGGGACTAGCGGGGGATCAGCAGTTCTTC. Its translation: CASSSLPGLAGDQQFF. The full variable domain, rest sourced from reference TRBV7-8 and TRBJ2-1, is GAGVSQSPRYKVAKRGQDVALRCDPISGHVSLFWYQQALGQGPEFLTYFQNEAQLDKSGLPSDRFFAERPEGSVSTLKIQRTQQEDSAVYLCASSSLPGLAGDQQFFGPGTRLTVL.

This clonotype was found many times. The chain joins TRBV9 to TRBJ1-5, with D uncertain. V shed 0 bases and J shed 3 bases, with 7 bases lying between them. CDR3 length: 14 residues. Looked up from germline, CDR1 is SGDLS and CDR2 is YYNGEE. The CDR3 sequence is CASSVEADNQPQHF. The CDR3 nucleotides read TGTGCCAGCAGCGTAGAGGCAGACAATCAGCCCCAGCATTTT.

This clonotype was picked up many times. This chain links TRBV12-3 or TRBV12-4 with TRBJ1-1; D is uncertain. V lost 3 bases, J lost 1 base, and 6 bases lay in between. The CDR3 extends over 13 amino acids. The CDR3 region is CASSLAENTEAFF. In DNA form, the CDR3 reads TGTGCCAGCAGTTTGGCGGAGAACACTGAAGCTTTCTTT.

The rearrangement uses TRBV3-1 and TRBJ2-5, with D unclear. The CDR3 length is 13 residues. The germline V gene has CDR1 LGHDT and CDR2 YNNKEL (reference sequence). Trimming removed 1 base from V and 4 bases from J, with 7 bases in between. The DNA of the CDR3 is TGTGCCAGCAGCCAAGTTGTGTTAGAGACCCAGTACTTC. Translated, it gives CASSQVVLETQYF.

In its sample, this clonotype was seen a few times. The gene calls are TRBV5-1 and TRBJ2-2; the D gene is possibly TRBD2 (6 bases). Germline V gene sequence: CDR1 SGHRS, CDR2 YFSETQ. The CDR3 length is 15 residues. Trimming pared 0 bases from V and 8 bases from J, leaving 14 bases between. The CDR3: CASSLEVAGSGELFF. As DNA, the CDR3 is TGCGCCAGCAGCTTGGAGGTTGCGGGATCGGGGGAGCTGTTTTTT.

To note about this clonotype: Being one base from a much bigger clone, this may be a read error. The V and J genes are TRBV29-1 and TRBJ1-1; D remains unclear. Germline V gene data show CDR1 as SQVTM and CDR2 as ANQGSEA. The V and J ends lost 7 bases and 3 bases respectively, with 12 bases between them. The CDR3 runs 12 residues. The CDR3 DNA reads as TGCAGCGCAGCGGGGTGTGACACTGAAGCTTTCTTT. This encodes CSAAGCDTEAFF.

This clonotype was observed a single time. A much larger clone differs by one base, so this may be a read error. This chain uses TRBV6-1 with TRBJ1-3; the match to TRBD1 covers 9 bases. The CDR3 length is 15 residues. The V gene's germline CDR1 is MNHNS and CDR2 SASEGT. CDR3 region: CASRWTGAGGNTIHF. The CDR3 DNA reads TGTGCCAGCAGGTGGACAGGGGCAGGTGGAAACACCATACATTTT.

This clonotype appeared many times. The genes are TRBV5-1 and TRBJ1-2; TRBD1 matches at 10 bases. The ends lost 0 bases at V and 8 bases at J; junction bases unmatched: 4. Germline-derived CDR1 and CDR2 are SGHRS and YFSETQ. The CDR3 contains 14 residues. Here the CDR3 DNA reads TGCGCCAGCAGCTTGGAGGGGACAGGGGTAGGCTACACCTTC. It yields the protein CASSLEGTGVGYTF.

This clonotype was counted many times. Here the CDR3 DNA reads TGTGCCAGCAGCCAGGAAGGTCAGCCCCAGCATTTT. This gives the protein CASSQEGQPQHF. This chain links TRBV4-2 with TRBJ1-5, with D unresolved. Deletions cut 3 bases from V and 6 bases from J, with 6 bases between. The CDR3 extends over 12 amino acids. The germline CDR1 and CDR2 sequences are LGHNA and YNFKEQ.

The rearrangement uses TRBV4-2 and TRBJ2-1, with 7 bases that match TRBD1. CDR3 length: 16 amino acids. With 0 bases clipped from V and 2 bases from J, the junction kept 4 bases outside the gene matches. Per the germline V gene, CDR1 is LGHNA and CDR2 is YNFKEQ. This CDR3 reads CASSQDRQGPYNEQFF. The DNA for the CDR3 is TGTGCCAGCAGCCAAGACAGACAGGGCCCCTACAATGAGCAGTTCTTC.

The chain uses TRBV6-2 or TRBV6-3 and TRBJ2-1, with D perhaps matching TRBD1 or TRBD2 (6 bases each). Germline V gene sequence: CDR1 MNHEY, CDR2 SVGEGT. V was trimmed by 8 bases and J by 3 bases, leaving 17 bases between them. CDR3 length equals 15 residues. This CDR3 is CASGEVQGLYNEQFF. DNA for the CDR3: TGTGCCAGCGGGGAGGTACAGGGTCTCTACAATGAGCAGTTCTTC.